These 22 T cell receptor beta chains originate from one sample sequenced in a study of immune characterization of retroperitoneal liposarcoma. TCRdb recomputed calls from the PCR reads with MiXCR, one row per CDR3 protein. The top ten hold around 8.9% of the sample, which has around 11,000 distinct CDR3 sequences, roughly 20% seen once. Sequencing was done on a sample of blood. Receptor source: a female donor with retroperitoneal liposarcoma.

This clonotype occurred a few times. J is TRBJ2-1 and V is TRBV6-6; D not certain. Deletions cut 5 bases from V and 2 bases from J, with 10 bases between. The CDR3 runs 14 residues. Per germline, CDR1 MNHNY and CDR2 SVGAGI (reference sequence). The CDR3 loop reads CASSLVGTYNEQFF. The DNA of the CDR3 is TGTGCCAGCAGTCTAGTCGGCACCTACAATGAGCAGTTCTTC.

The V call is TRBV28, the J call TRBJ2-7; the D gene is possibly TRBD1 (5 bases). Germline V gives CDR1 MDHEN, CDR2 SYDVKM. V was trimmed by 3 bases and J by 6 bases, leaving 9 bases between them. This CDR3 contains 12 residues. CDR3 protein: CASSFRVSEQYF. CDR3 bases: TGTGCCAGCAGTTTCAGGGTCTCCGAGCAGTACTTC.

There are many counts of this clonotype. The chain carries TRBV12-3 or TRBV12-4 and TRBJ2-1, with 7 bases fitting TRBD1. The J call may be mistaken, given a closer DNA end match to TRBJ2-7. The CDR3 has 14 residues. CDR3 sequence: CASSLRDSLYEQYF. The CDR3 DNA reads TGTGCCAGCAGTCTCAGGGACAGTCTCTACGAGCAGTACTTC.

This clonotype was counted between two and nine times. The chain recombines TRBV12-3 or TRBV12-4 with TRBJ1-1, with 8 nucleotides matching TRBD1. This CDR3 spans 15 amino acids. The V segment lost 5 bases and the J segment 1 base; nucleotides outside the gene matches: 6. The CDR3 sequence: CASSQNRGGNTEAFF. The CDR3 nucleotides are TGTGCCAGCAGTCAAAACAGGGGGGGGAACACTGAAGCTTTCTTT.

This clonotype came up a few times. The chain is built from TRBV4-2 and TRBJ2-1; 9 bases align to TRBD1. After removal of 4 bases from V and 9 bases from J, the junction contained 10 bases not matched to a gene. From germline, CDR1 is LGHNA and CDR2 YNFKEQ. This CDR3 is built from 15 residues. CDR3 nucleotide sequence: TGTGCCAGCAGCCGCCCGGGACAGGGACCAGGTGAGCAGTTCTTC. It is translated as CASSRPGQGPGEQFF.

The chain links TRBV6-5 to TRBJ2-6; D possibly uses TRBD1 or TRBD2 (5 bases each). The ends were cut back, 6 bases at V and 2 bases at J, with 14 bases in the middle. Germline loops: CDR1 MNHEY, CDR2 SVGAGI. The CDR3 length is 16 residues. This CDR3 is CASRGEGATGANVLTF. CDR3 bases: TGTGCCAGCAGGGGGGAAGGGGCTACTGGGGCCAACGTCCTGACTTTC.

This clonotype turned up a few times. This chain links TRBV5-5 with TRBJ2-1; no firm D call. In germline, CDR1 is SGHKS, CDR2 YYEKEE (reference sequence). This CDR3 is built from 12 residues. Between the trimmed V and J ends, which lost 2 bases and 4 bases, there was a span of 4 bases. In DNA, the CDR3 is TGTGCCAGCAGCTTCCAGTACAATGAGCAGTTCTTC. Translated: CASSFQYNEQFF.

The chain carries TRBV5-1 and TRBJ2-1; 13 bases are a match to TRBD2. Germline assignment: CDR1 SGHRS and CDR2 YFSETQ. This CDR3 comprises 15 residues. With 7 bases clipped from V and 8 bases from J, the junction kept 9 bases outside the gene matches. In nucleotides, the CDR3 is TGCGCCAGCGGACTAGCGGGAGCGAGTACCTATGAGCAGTTCTTC. Its protein product is CASGLAGASTYEQFF.

The V call is TRBV6-1, the J call TRBJ2-5; 8 bases agree with TRBD1. The DNA end is more similar to TRBJ2-7, so the J call may be wrong. From germline, CDR1 is MNHNS and CDR2 SASEGT. The CDR3 is made up of 13 amino acids. In DNA, the CDR3 is TGTGCCAGCAGAGCGGACAGGGTCTACGAGCAGTACTTC. This gives the protein CASRADRVYEQYF.

This clonotype has just a few counts. The J gene is TRBJ2-2, the V gene TRBV5-4; 8 positions agree with TRBD1. The J segment lost 3 bases and the V segment lost 2 bases, leaving 6 bases of the junction unmatched. Germline V gene data show CDR1 as SGHNT and CDR2 as YYREEE (reference sequence). The CDR3 loop spans 16 amino acids. CDR3 nucleotides: TGTGCCAGCAGCTTATACAGGGGGGTCGACACCGGGGAGCTGTTTTTT. It yields the protein CASSLYRGVDTGELFF. The full variable domain, rest sourced from reference TRBV5-4 and TRBJ2-2, is ETGVTQSPTHLIKTRGQQVTLRCSSQSGHNTVSWYQQALGQGPQFIFQYYREEENGRGNFPPRFSGLQFPNYSSELNVNALELDDSALYLCASSLYRGVDTGELFFGEGSRLTVL.

This clonotype is medium-sized (0.01 to 0.1%) by share. The V and J genes are TRBV6-1 and TRBJ1-5; TRBD1 is a possible D gene (6 bases). The CDR3 is 16 amino acids. V lost 6 bases to trimming and J lost 0 bases, with 15 bases between them. Germline CDR1 reads MNHNS; CDR2 reads SASEGT. The CDR3 is CASSQDSYYSNQPQHF. The CDR3 DNA follows: TGTGCCAGCAGCCAGGACAGCTATTATAGCAATCAGCCCCAGCATTTT.

This clonotype was found a few times. The chain recombines TRBV6-5 with TRBJ2-3; D may be TRBD2 (5 bases). V dropped 0 bases and J dropped 6 bases, with 16 bases sitting between them. Per germline, CDR1 MNHEY and CDR2 SVGAGI. The CDR3 has 16 amino acids. CDR3 protein: CASSYSNTRASDTQYF. As DNA, the CDR3 is TGTGCCAGCAGTTACTCGAACACTAGAGCCTCGGATACGCAGTATTTT.

The sample holds a few counts of this clonotype. This chain joins TRBV11-3 and TRBJ2-2; tentatively, D is TRBD2 (5 bases). V lost 5 bases, J lost 1 base, and 11 bases lay in between. The V gene's germline CDR1 is SGHNT and CDR2 YENEEA. This CDR3 contains 15 residues. This chain's CDR3 is CASSRREGNTGELFF. DNA of the CDR3: TGTGCCAGCAGCCGTCGGGAAGGGAACACCGGGGAGCTGTTTTTT.

The genes are TRBV12-3 or TRBV12-4 and TRBJ1-4; 8 bases match TRBD1. This CDR3 spans 14 amino acids. The junction had 5 bases not matched to a gene; V was cut back by 4 bases and J by 7 bases. The CDR3 spells CASSSDREGEKLFF. The CDR3 DNA is TGTGCCAGCAGTTCGGACAGGGAGGGTGAAAAACTGTTTTTT.

This clonotype is judged medium-sized. This chain connects TRBV10-2 to TRBJ2-5; 10 nucleotides agree with TRBD2. V trimming: 4 bases; J trimming: 5 bases; junction bases outside the gene matches: 10. Germline-derived CDR1 and CDR2 are WSHSY and SAAADI. There are 16 residues in the CDR3. CDR3 sequence: CASSGASGRMEETQYF. The CDR3 DNA follows: TGCGCCAGCAGTGGGGCTAGCGGGAGAATGGAGGAGACCCAGTACTTC.

This clonotype is categorized as large. The rearrangement uses TRBV6-1 and TRBJ2-1; possibly TRBD1 for D (6 bases). The tail of the sequence fits TRBJ2-7 better, so the J call may be wrong. Germline-derived CDR1 and CDR2 are MNHNS and SASEGT. This CDR3 comprises 13 residues. The CDR3 loop is CASSSTGPYEQYF. CDR3 coding DNA: TGTGCCAGCAGTTCGACAGGACCCTACGAGCAGTACTTC.

The V and J genes are TRBV14 and TRBJ2-3, with 11 bases that match TRBD1. Germline-derived CDR1 and CDR2 are SGHDN and FVKESK. V was pared by 1 base and J by 6 bases, with 3 bases of the junction left unmatched. The CDR3 runs to 15 residues. For the CDR3, the DNA is TGTGCCAGCAGCCAAGGGAGGACAGGGGGCGATACGCAGTATTTT. Translated: CASSQGRTGGDTQYF.

This clonotype came up a few times. A read error may be the cause here, since a much bigger clone is one base away. This chain uses TRBV6-6 with TRBJ2-5; 8 bases align to TRBD2. The CDR3 length is 16 residues. The germline V gene encodes CDR1 MNHNY and CDR2 SVGAGI (reference sequence). The trim removed 5 bases at V and 11 bases at J, leaving 19 bases unmatched. The CDR3 DNA reads TGTGCCAGCAGTGTACATCAGCGGGAGCCGTACAATGAGCAGTACTTC. This translates into CASSVHQREPYNEQYF.

By its share, this clonotype is medium-sized. The rearrangement joins TRBV12-3 or TRBV12-4 to TRBJ2-5; 8 bases are shared with TRBD1. The V and J ends lost 5 bases and 1 base, in that order; junction bases with no gene match: 6. The CDR3 has 15 amino acids. CDR3 in DNA: TGTGCCAGCAGTACCGGACAGGGAGGCCAAGAGACCCAGTACTTC. It specifies CASSTGQGGQETQYF.

Within the sample, this clonotype is medium-sized (0.01 to 0.1%). CDR3 protein: CASSLFGLAGGSQETQYF. For the CDR3, the DNA is TGTGCCAGCAGTTTATTCGGACTAGCGGGAGGGAGCCAAGAGACCCAGTACTTC. This chain uses TRBV27 with TRBJ2-5; 15 bases map to TRBD2. J lost 1 base, V lost 1 base, and 4 bases had no gene match. CDR1 is MNHEY, CDR2 SMNVEV, per germline (reference sequence). The CDR3 is made up of 18 amino acids.

The table lists this clonotype with a few counts. V and J are TRBV5-6 and TRBJ2-1; TRBD1 matches 7 bases. V lost 4 bases to trimming and J lost 7 bases; unmatched junction nucleotides: 11. From germline, CDR1 is SGHDT and CDR2 YYEEEE. The CDR3 length is 15 residues. The CDR3 nucleotides read TGTGCCAGCAGCAGGCAGGACAGGACCATGAATGAGCAGTTCTTC. This sequence encodes CASSRQDRTMNEQFF. Looking up the rest from reference TRBV5-6 and TRBJ2-1 gives the full variable domain: DAGVTQSPTHLIKTRGQQVTLRCSPKSGHDTVSWYQQALGQGPQFIFQYYEEEERQRGNFPDRFSGHQFPNYSSELNVNALLLGDSALYLCASSRQDRTMNEQFFGPGTRLTVL.

This clonotype was detected a few times. CDR3 region: CASRMGVSTDTQYF. The CDR3, as DNA: TGTGCCAGCCGGATGGGCGTAAGCACAGATACGCAGTATTTT. This chain connects TRBV6-1 to TRBJ2-3; no firm D call. The CDR3 covers 14 residues. V was shortened by 8 bases and J by 0 bases, with 12 bases between the two germline ends. Germline V lookup: CDR1 MNHNS, CDR2 SASEGT.